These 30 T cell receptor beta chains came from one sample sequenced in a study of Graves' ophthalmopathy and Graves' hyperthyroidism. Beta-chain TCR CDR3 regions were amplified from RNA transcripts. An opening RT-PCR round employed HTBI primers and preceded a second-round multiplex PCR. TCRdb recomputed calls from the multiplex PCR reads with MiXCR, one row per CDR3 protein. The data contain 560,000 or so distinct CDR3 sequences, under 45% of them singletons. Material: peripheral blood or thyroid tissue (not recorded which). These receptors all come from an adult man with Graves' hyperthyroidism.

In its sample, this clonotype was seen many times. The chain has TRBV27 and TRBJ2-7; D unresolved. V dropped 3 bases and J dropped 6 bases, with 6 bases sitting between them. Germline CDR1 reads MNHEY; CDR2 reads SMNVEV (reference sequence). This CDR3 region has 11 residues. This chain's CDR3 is CASSFGLEQYF. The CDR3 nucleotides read TGTGCCAGCAGTTTTGGGCTCGAGCAGTACTTC.

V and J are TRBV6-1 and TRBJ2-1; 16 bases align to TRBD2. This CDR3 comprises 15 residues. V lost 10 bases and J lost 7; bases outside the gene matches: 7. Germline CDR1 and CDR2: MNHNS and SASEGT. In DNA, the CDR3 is TGTGCCATCAGACAGGGACTAGCGGGGGGGAATGAGCAGTTCTTC. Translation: CAIRQGLAGGNEQFF.

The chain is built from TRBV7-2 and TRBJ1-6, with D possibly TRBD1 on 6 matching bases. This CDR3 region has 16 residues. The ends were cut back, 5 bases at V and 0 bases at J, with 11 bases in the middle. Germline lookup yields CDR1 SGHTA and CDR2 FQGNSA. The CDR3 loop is CASSPRTDSYNSPLHF. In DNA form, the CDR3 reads TGTGCCAGCAGCCCTCGGACAGACTCCTATAATTCACCCCTCCACTTT.

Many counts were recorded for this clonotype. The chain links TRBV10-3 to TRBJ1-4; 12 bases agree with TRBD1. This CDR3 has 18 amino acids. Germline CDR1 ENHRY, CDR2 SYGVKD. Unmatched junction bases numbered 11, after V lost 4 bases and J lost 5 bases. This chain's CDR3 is CAISGNAGTGGENEKLFF. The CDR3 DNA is TGTGCCATCAGTGGGAACGCCGGGACAGGGGGCGAGAATGAAAAACTGTTTTTT.

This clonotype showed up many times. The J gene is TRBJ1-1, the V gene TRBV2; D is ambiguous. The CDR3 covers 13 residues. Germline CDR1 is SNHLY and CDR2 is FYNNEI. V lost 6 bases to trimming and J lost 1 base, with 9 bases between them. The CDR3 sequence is CASSISRNTEAFF. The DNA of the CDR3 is TGTGCCAGCAGCATTAGCAGGAACACTGAAGCTTTCTTT.

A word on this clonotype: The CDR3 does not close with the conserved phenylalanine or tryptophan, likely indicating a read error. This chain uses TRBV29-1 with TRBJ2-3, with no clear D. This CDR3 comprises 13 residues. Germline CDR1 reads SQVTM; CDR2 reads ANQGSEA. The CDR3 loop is CGVDANSADTQYS. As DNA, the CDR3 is TGCGGCGTTGACGCCAACTCGGCTGATACGCAGTATTCT.

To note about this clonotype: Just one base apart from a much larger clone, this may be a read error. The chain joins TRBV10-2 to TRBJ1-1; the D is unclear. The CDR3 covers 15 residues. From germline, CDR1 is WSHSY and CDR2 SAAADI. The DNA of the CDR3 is TGTGCCAGCAGTTACCGGATACAAGCGAACACTGAAGCTTTCTTT. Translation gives CASSYRIQANTEAFF.

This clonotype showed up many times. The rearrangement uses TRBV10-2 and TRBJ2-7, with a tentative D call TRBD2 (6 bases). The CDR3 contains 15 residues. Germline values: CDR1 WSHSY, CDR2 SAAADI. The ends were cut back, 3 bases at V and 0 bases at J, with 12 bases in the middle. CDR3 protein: CASSDDLASSYEQYF. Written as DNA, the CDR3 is TGCGCCAGCAGTGATGATCTAGCGTCCTCCTACGAGCAGTACTTC.

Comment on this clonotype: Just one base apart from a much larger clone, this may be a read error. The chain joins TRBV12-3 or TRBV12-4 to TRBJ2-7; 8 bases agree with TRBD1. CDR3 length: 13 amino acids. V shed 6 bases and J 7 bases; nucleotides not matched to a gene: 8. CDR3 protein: CASSPSNRGEQYF. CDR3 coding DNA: TGTGCCAGCAGCCCCTCGAACAGGGGGGAGCAGTACTTC.

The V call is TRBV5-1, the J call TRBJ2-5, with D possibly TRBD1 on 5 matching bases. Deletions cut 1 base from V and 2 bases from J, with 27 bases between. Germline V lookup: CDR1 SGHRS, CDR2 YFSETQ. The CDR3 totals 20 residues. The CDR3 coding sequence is TGCGCCAGCAGCTTGACAGGAATTCTAGAACTAAGGGAATCTCAAGAGACCCAGTACTTC. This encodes CASSLTGILELRESQETQYF.

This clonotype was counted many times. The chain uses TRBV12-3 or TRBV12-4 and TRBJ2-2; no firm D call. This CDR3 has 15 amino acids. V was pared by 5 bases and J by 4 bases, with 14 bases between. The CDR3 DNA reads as TGTGCCAGCAGTAGACAACCCTCGGCCACCGGGGAGCTGTTTTTT. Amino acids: CASSRQPSATGELFF.

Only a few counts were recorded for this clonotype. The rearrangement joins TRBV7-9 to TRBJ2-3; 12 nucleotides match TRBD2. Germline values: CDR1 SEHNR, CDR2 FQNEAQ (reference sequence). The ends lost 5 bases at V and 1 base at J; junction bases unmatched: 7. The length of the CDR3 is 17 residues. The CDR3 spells CASSPRRLAGGTDTQYF. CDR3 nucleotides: TGTGCCAGCAGCCCAAGGCGACTAGCGGGGGGCACAGATACGCAGTATTTT.

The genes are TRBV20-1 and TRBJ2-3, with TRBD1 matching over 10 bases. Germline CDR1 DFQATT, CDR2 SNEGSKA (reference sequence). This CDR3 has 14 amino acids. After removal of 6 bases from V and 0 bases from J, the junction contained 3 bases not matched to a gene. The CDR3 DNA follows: TGCAGTGCCGAGGACAGGGGGAGCACAGATACGCAGTATTTT. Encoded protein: CSAEDRGSTDTQYF.

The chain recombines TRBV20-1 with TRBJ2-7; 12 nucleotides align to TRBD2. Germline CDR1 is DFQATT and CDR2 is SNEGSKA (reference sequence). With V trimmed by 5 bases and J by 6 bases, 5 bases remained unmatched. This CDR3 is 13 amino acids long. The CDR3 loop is CSARLAGELEQYF. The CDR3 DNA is TGCAGTGCTCGACTAGCGGGAGAACTCGAGCAGTACTTC.

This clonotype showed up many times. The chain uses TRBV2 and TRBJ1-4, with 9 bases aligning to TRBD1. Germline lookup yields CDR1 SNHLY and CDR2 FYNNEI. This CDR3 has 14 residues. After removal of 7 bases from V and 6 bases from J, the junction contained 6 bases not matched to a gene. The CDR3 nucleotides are TGTGCCAGCAAACGAACAGGGGGCGATGAAAAACTGTTTTTT. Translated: CASKRTGGDEKLFF.

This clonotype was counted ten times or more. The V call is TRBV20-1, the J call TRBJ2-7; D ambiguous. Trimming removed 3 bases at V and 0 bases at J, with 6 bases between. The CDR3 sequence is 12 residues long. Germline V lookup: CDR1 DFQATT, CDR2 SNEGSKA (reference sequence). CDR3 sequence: CSARAVSYEQYF. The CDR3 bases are TGCAGTGCTAGGGCCGTCTCCTACGAGCAGTACTTC.

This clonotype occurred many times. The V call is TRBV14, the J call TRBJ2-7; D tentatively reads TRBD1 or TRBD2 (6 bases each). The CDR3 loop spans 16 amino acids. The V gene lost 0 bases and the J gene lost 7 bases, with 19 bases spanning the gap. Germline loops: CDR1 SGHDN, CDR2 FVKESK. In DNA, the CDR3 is TGTGCCAGCAGCCAAGATCCTGGAGTGGGGGCGGGGGAGCAGTACTTC. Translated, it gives CASSQDPGVGAGEQYF. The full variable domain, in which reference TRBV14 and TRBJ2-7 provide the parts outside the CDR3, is EAGVTQFPSHSVIEKGQTVTLRCDPISGHDNLYWYRRVMGKEIKFLLHFVKESKQDESGMPNNRFLAERTGGTYSTLKVQPAELEDSGVYFCASSQDPGVGAGEQYFGPGTRLTVT.

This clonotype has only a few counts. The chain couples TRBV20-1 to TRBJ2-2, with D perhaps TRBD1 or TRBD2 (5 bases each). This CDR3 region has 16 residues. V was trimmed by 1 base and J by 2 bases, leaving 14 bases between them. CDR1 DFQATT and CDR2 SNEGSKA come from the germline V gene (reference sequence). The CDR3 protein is CSARGPRGPNTGELFF. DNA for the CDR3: TGCAGTGCTAGAGGGCCCCGGGGCCCAAACACCGGGGAGCTGTTTTTT.

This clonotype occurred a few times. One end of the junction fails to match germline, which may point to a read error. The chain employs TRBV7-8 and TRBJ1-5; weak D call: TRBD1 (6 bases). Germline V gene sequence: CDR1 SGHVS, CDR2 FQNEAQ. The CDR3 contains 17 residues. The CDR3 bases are TGTGCCGGCAGCTTAAGGGGACACGCAGGGATAAATCAGCCCCAGCATTTT. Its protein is CAGSLRGHAGINQPQHF.

CDR3 coding DNA: TGTGCCATCAGTGCACTAGCGGGGATGGGAGATACGCAGTATTTT. Translating gives CAISALAGMGDTQYF. The chain employs TRBV10-3 and TRBJ2-3; 10 nucleotides line up with TRBD2. The CDR3 extends over 15 amino acids. V shed 4 bases, J shed 5 bases, and the junction held 6 bases outside the gene matches. In germline, CDR1 is ENHRY, CDR2 SYGVKD.

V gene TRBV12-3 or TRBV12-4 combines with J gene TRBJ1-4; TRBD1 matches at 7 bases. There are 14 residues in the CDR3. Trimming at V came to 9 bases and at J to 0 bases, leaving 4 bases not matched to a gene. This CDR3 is CASGDSATNEKLFF. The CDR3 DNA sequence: TGTGCCAGTGGGGACAGTGCAACTAATGAAAAACTGTTTTTT.

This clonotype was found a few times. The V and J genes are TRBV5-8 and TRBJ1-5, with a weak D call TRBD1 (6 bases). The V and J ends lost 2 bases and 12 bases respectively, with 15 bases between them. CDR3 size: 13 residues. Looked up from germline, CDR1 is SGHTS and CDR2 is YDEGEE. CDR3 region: CASSFGQTNHQHF. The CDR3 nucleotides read TGTGCCAGCAGCTTCGGACAGACGAATCACCAGCATTTT.

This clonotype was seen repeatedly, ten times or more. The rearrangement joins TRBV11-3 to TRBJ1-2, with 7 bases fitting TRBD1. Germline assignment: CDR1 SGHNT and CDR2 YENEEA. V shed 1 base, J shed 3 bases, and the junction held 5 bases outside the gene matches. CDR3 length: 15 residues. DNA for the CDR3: TGTGCCAGCAGCTTAGTAACCGGGACAGACTATGGCTACACCTTC. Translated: CASSLVTGTDYGYTF.

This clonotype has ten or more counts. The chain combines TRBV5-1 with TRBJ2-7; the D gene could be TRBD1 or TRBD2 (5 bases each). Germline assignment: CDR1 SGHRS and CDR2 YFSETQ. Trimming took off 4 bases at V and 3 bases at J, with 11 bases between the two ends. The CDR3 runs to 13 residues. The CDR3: CASSDGAGYEQYF. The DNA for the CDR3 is TGCGCCAGCAGCGACGGGGCGGGCTACGAGCAGTACTTC.

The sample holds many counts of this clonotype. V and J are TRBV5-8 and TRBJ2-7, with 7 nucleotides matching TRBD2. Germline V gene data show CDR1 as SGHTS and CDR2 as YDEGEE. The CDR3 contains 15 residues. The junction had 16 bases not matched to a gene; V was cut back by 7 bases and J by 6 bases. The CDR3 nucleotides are TGTGCCAGCCGCCATTCGCGGGAGTTAGCTACCGAGCAGTACTTC. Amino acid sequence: CASRHSRELATEQYF.

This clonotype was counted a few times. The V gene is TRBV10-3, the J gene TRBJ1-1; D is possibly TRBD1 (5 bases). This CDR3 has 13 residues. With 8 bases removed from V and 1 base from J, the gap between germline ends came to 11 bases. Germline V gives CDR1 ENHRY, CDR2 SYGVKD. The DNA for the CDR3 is TGTGCCATCGGGACGGGGAGGAACACTGAAGCTTTCTTT. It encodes CAIGTGRNTEAFF.

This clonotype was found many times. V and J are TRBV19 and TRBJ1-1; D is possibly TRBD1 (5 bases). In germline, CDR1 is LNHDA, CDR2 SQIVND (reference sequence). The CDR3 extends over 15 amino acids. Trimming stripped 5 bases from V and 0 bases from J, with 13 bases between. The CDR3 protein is CASSYRGGLNTEAFF. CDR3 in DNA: TGTGCCAGTAGTTACCGGGGCGGTTTGAACACTGAAGCTTTCTTT. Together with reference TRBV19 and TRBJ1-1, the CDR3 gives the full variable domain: DGGITQSPKYLFRKEGQNVTLSCEQNLNHDAMYWYRQDPGQGLRLIYYSQIVNDFQKGDIAEGYSVSREKKESFPLTVTSAQKNPTAFYLCASSYRGGLNTEAFFGQGTRLTVV.

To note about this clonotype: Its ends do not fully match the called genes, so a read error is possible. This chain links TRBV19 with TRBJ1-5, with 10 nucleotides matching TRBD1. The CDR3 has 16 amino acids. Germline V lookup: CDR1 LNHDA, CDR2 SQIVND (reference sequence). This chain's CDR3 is CAGSILGTGDNQPQHF. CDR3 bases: TGTGCCGGTAGTATCCTAGGGACAGGGGATAATCAGCCCCAGCATTTT.

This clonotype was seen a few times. This chain's CDR3 is CATSPLPDGELGGQYF. DNA of the CDR3: TGTGCCACCAGCCCTCTTCCAGACGGTGAGCTCGGTGGGCAGTACTTC. The chain uses TRBV15 and TRBJ2-7; D is unclear. The V gene lost 5 bases and the J gene lost 9 bases, with 26 bases spanning the gap. Germline CDR1 LNHNV, CDR2 YYDKDF (reference sequence). CDR3 length equals 16 residues.

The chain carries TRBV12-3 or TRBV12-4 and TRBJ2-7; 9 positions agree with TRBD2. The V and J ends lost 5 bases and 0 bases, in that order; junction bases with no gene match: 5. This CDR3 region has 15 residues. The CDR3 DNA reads TGTGCCAGCAGTGATAGCGGGGGATCCTCCTACGAGCAGTACTTC. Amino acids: CASSDSGGSSYEQYF.